One sample yielded the 24 T cell receptor beta chains listed below, sequenced in a study of CD8+CD57+ T cells in acquired aplastic anemia. Sequencing involved patients with CD8+CD57+ cell expansion previously shown by flow cytometry. It was genomic DNA that served as the template for profiling TCR beta VDJ and CDR3. Each CDR3 protein gets one entry after TCRdb re-called the reads with MiXCR. Of roughly 240,000 distinct CDR3 sequences in the sample, more than 40% were seen once. The sample comprised sorted CD4+, CD8+, or CD8+CD57+ T cells (not recorded which) from PBMCs. The receptor set was obtained from a human donor with aplastic anemia.

This chain uses TRBV27 with TRBJ2-7; D not certain. There are 15 residues in the CDR3. Germline V gene sequence: CDR1 MNHEY, CDR2 SMNVEV (reference sequence). Trimming pared 0 bases from V and 3 bases from J, leaving 12 bases between. CDR3 in DNA: TGTGCCAGCAGTTTATCGATAAGTGTCGTCTACGAGCAGTACTTC. The encoded protein is CASSLSISVVYEQYF.

This clonotype was seen repeatedly, ten times or more. The chain carries TRBV27 and TRBJ1-6, with D unresolved. There are 14 residues in the CDR3. V was cut by 6 bases and J by 2 bases, with 8 bases left in between. The germline V gene encodes CDR1 MNHEY and CDR2 SMNVEV (reference sequence). The DNA of the CDR3 is TGTGCCAGCAGCGAGGGAACCTATAATTCACCCCTCCACTTT. Residues: CASSEGTYNSPLHF.

In this sample, this clonotype turned up many times. J is TRBJ1-6 and V is TRBV5-8; a weak D match, TRBD1 (5 bases). The CDR3 runs to 14 residues. The germline V gene has CDR1 SGHTS and CDR2 YDEGEE. The germline V and J ends were trimmed by 5 bases and 8 bases, with 14 bases remaining between them. The CDR3 bases are TGTGCCAGCAGTTTCCCGGACAAGGATTCACCCCTCCACTTT. Its translation is CASSFPDKDSPLHF.

Points on this clonotype: The junction departs from the called germline gene at one end, perhaps through a read error. This chain joins TRBV10-3 and TRBJ1-1; the D gene is possibly TRBD1 (5 bases). The V gene's germline CDR1 is ENHRY and CDR2 SYGVKD. The CDR3 has 15 residues. CDR3 in amino acids: CASSYRSLGSPGAFF. The DNA for the CDR3 is TGTGCCAGCAGTTACAGGTCGTTGGGAAGCCCTGGAGCTTTCTTT.

The genes are TRBV5-1 and TRBJ2-2, with no clear D. Trimming took off 4 bases at V and 1 base at J, with 8 bases between the two ends. The CDR3 is 14 residues long. Germline CDR1 SGHRS, CDR2 YFSETQ. The CDR3: CASSLRRNTGELFF. The CDR3 coding sequence is TGCGCCAGCAGCCTCCGTAGGAACACCGGGGAGCTGTTTTTT. Together with reference TRBV5-1 and TRBJ2-2, the CDR3 gives the full variable domain: KAGVTQTPRYLIKTRGQQVTLSCSPISGHRSVSWYQQTPGQGLQFLFEYFSETQRNKGNFPGRFSGRQFSNSRSEMNVSTLELGDSALYLCASSLRRNTGELFFGEGSRLTVL.

This clonotype was observed once. This may arise from a read error, as a much more abundant clone is one base away. The chain has TRBV7-9 and TRBJ2-7; 8 bases agree with TRBD1. There are 18 residues in the CDR3. Germline V lookup: CDR1 SEHNR, CDR2 FQNEAQ (reference sequence). The trim removed 4 bases at V and 5 bases at J, leaving 19 bases unmatched. CDR3 in DNA: TGTGCCAGCAGCTCCTCCTCCCCGTCCGGGACAGGACACCACGAGCAGTACTTC. Protein: CASSSSSPSGTGHHEQYF.

This clonotype was counted at least ten times. The chain employs TRBV20-1 and TRBJ2-3, with D tentatively TRBD1 or TRBD2 (6 bases each). The CDR3 is 13 residues long. Trimming pared 5 bases from V and 2 bases from J, leaving 11 bases between. In germline, CDR1 is DFQATT, CDR2 SNEGSKA (reference sequence). CDR3 sequence (DNA): TGCAGTGCTGGGGGGCCCGACACAGATACGCAGTATTTT. The encoded protein is CSAGGPDTDTQYF.

The rearrangement uses TRBV7-7 and TRBJ2-5, with TRBD1 identical over 9 bases. The germline V gene has CDR1 SSHAT and CDR2 FNYEAQ (reference sequence). This CDR3 comprises 15 residues. The J segment lost 4 bases and the V segment lost 5 bases, leaving 8 bases of the junction unmatched. The CDR3 region is CASSPSGTGRETQYF. CDR3 nucleotide sequence: TGTGCCAGCAGCCCCTCCGGGACAGGGAGAGAGACCCAGTACTTC.

Concerning this clonotype itself: The junction and the germline gene differ at one end; a read error may be behind it. The CDR3 bases are TGTGCCAGCAGGCAAGGCCTTTATGGCTACACCTTC. It translates to CASRQGLYGYTF. The chain recombines TRBV4-2 with TRBJ1-2; no reliable D call. The CDR3 has 12 amino acids. Germline CDR1 LGHNA, CDR2 YNFKEQ.

The rearrangement links TRBV7-9 to TRBJ2-4; D possibly matches TRBD1 or TRBD2 (5 bases each). CDR1 and CDR2 from the germline V gene are SEHNR and FQNEAQ (reference sequence). Trimming took 5 bases from V and 9 from J, leaving 17 bases between them. The CDR3 consists of 14 residues. The DNA of the CDR3 is TGTGCCAGCAGCACAGAGGGGCCGGTTCCCATTCAGTACTTC. This translates into CASSTEGPVPIQYF.

This clonotype was counted ten times or more. The V and J genes are TRBV9 and TRBJ2-3, with D perhaps TRBD2 (7 bases). V lost 0 bases and J lost 0, with 11 bases in between. CDR3 length: 16 amino acids. From germline, CDR1 is SGDLS and CDR2 YYNGEE. The CDR3 sequence is CASSVVGGASTDTQYF. The CDR3 DNA is TGTGCCAGCAGCGTAGTTGGGGGGGCTAGCACAGATACGCAGTATTTT.

This clonotype was picked up one time. The V gene is TRBV25-1, the J gene TRBJ1-6; D is uncertain. The germline V gene encodes CDR1 MGHDK and CDR2 SYGVNS. V lost 3 bases, J lost 7 bases, and 13 bases lay in between. The CDR3 has 15 amino acids. Here the CDR3 DNA reads TGTGCCAGCAGTGAGTTCACCGGGCTAAATTCACCCCTCCACTTT. This gives the protein CASSEFTGLNSPLHF.

Ten or more counts support this clonotype. The chain is built from TRBV5-5 and TRBJ1-1, with TRBD1 matching over 8 bases. V lost 0 bases to trimming and J lost 0 bases; unmatched junction nucleotides: 1. The CDR3 covers 15 residues. Per germline, CDR1 SGHKS and CDR2 YYEKEE (reference sequence). In DNA, the CDR3 is TGTGCCAGCAGCTTGGGGACAGGGATGAACACTGAAGCTTTCTTT. This gives the protein CASSLGTGMNTEAFF.

The chain joins TRBV10-3 to TRBJ2-5, with a possible D match to TRBD1 (6 bases). Germline values: CDR1 ENHRY, CDR2 SYGVKD. Trimming removed 11 bases at V and 1 base at J, with 14 bases between. The CDR3 has 13 residues. CDR3 bases: TGTGCCTCCCACAGGGCCCTCCAAGAGACCCAGTACTTC. The encoded protein is CASHRALQETQYF.

This clonotype has just a few counts. This chain links TRBV12-3 or TRBV12-4 with TRBJ1-2; D remains unclear. Trimming pared 5 bases from V and 5 bases from J, leaving 9 bases between. This CDR3 comprises 12 residues. The CDR3 sequence is CASSDKWYGYTF. CDR3 DNA sequence: TGTGCCAGCAGTGACAAGTGGTATGGCTACACCTTC.

The chain is built from TRBV24-1 and TRBJ2-7, with D hard to call. V was trimmed by 1 base and J by 6 bases, leaving 3 bases between them. Looked up from germline, CDR1 is KGHDR and CDR2 is SFDVKD. The CDR3 is 11 residues long. CDR3 protein: CATSDFSEQYF. DNA of the CDR3: TGTGCCACCAGTGATTTCTCCGAGCAGTACTTC.

This clonotype was recorded a few times. The rearrangement links TRBV29-1 to TRBJ2-5; TRBD1 matches 7 bases. V lost 7 bases and J lost 11; bases outside the gene matches: 7. Germline V lookup: CDR1 SQVTM, CDR2 ANQGSEA. The CDR3 extends over 10 amino acids. CDR3 nucleotides: TGCAGCGGGACAGGCAATGAGCAGTACTTC. Translated: CSGTGNEQYF.

This clonotype was counted only a few times. The chain links TRBV28 to TRBJ2-3, with D perhaps matching TRBD2 (5 bases). Germline-derived CDR1 and CDR2 are MDHEN and SYDVKM. V was trimmed by 2 bases and J by 0 bases, leaving 6 bases between them. The CDR3 length is 14 residues. The CDR3 region is CASSLGESTDTQYF. CDR3 nucleotide sequence: TGTGCCAGCAGTTTAGGGGAGAGCACAGATACGCAGTATTTT.

The chain carries TRBV9 and TRBJ2-1; perhaps TRBD2 as D (5 bases). This CDR3 contains 14 residues. Per the germline V gene, CDR1 is SGDLS and CDR2 is YYNGEE. The germline V and J ends were trimmed by 7 bases and 2 bases, with 13 bases remaining between them. The CDR3: CASGSGSTYNEQFF. The CDR3 region has the DNA TGTGCCAGCGGTTCGGGGTCAACCTACAATGAGCAGTTCTTC.

V usage is TRBV30 and J usage is TRBJ1-1, with 8 bases lining up with TRBD1. The CDR3 has 14 amino acids. CDR1 and CDR2 from the germline V gene are GTSNPN and SVGIG (reference sequence). Losses at the gene ends were 3 bases for V and 5 bases for J; bases not matched to a gene: 8. The CDR3 reads CAWSSGQGSTEAFF. CDR3 bases: TGTGCCTGGAGCTCAGGACAGGGAAGTACTGAAGCTTTCTTT.

This clonotype has at least ten counts. The V call is TRBV28, the J call TRBJ2-5; 7 bases fit TRBD2. Germline V gives CDR1 MDHEN, CDR2 SYDVKM. The CDR3 has 14 amino acids. Unmatched junction bases numbered 6, after V lost 3 bases and J lost 5 bases. This CDR3 reads CASSLAGAVETQYF. CDR3 DNA sequence: TGTGCCAGCAGTTTGGCGGGAGCGGTGGAGACCCAGTACTTC.

The sample holds many counts of this clonotype. The V call is TRBV7-9, the J call TRBJ1-5, with no clear D. Per germline, CDR1 SEHNR and CDR2 FQNEAQ (reference sequence). Deletions cut 7 bases from V and 8 bases from J, with 15 bases between. The CDR3 sequence is 13 residues long. The CDR3 DNA reads TGTGCCAGCACTTCAGCCGGTAGGGAGCCCCAGCATTTT. Translation gives CASTSAGREPQHF.

The rearrangement uses TRBV20-1 and TRBJ2-7, with D possibly matching TRBD2 (5 bases). The length of the CDR3 is 14 residues. Germline V lookup: CDR1 DFQATT, CDR2 SNEGSKA (reference sequence). V was clipped by 1 base and J by 3 bases, with 13 bases between them. CDR3 amino acids: CSARAGKTLYEQYF. The DNA for the CDR3 is TGCAGTGCTAGAGCGGGGAAGACGCTCTACGAGCAGTACTTC.

The rearrangement links TRBV2 to TRBJ2-3; 8 nucleotides agree with TRBD1. Germline assignment: CDR1 SNHLY and CDR2 FYNNEI. The V gene end was trimmed by 5 bases and the J gene end by 4 bases; junction bases not matched to a gene: 5. This CDR3 comprises 14 residues. The CDR3 region has the DNA TGTGCCAGCAGTAACCAGGGGGCCTCAGATACGCAGTATTTT. It yields the protein CASSNQGASDTQYF.